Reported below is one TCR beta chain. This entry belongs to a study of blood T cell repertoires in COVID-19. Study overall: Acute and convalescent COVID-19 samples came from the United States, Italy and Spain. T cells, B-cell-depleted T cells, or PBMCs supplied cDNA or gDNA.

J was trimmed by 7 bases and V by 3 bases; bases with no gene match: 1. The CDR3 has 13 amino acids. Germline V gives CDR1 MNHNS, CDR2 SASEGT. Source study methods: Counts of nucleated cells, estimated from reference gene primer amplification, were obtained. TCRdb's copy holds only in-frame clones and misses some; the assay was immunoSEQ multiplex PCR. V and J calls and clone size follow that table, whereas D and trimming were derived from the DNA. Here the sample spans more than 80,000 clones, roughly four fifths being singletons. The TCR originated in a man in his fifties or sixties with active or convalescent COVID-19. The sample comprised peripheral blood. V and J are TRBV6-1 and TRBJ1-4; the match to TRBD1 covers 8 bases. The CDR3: CASSEGTGEKLFF. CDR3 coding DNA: TGTGCCAGCAGTGAGGGGACAGGTGAAAAACTGTTTTTT.